The 18 T cell receptor beta chains presented below share a single source sample, sequenced in a study of T-cell memory formation after mild COVID-19. TCRdb called the 5' RACE reads again in MiXCR, with one record for every CDR3 protein. This table holds 35,000 to 40,000 distinct CDR3 sequences, 5.5% to 7% found once. The source material was PBMCs or a T cell subset sorted from them (not recorded which). Every receptor here comes from an adult who had mild COVID-19 (a few samples of this study predate the infection). Cell type and time point are not known.

This clonotype showed up many times. The V call is TRBV3-1, the J call TRBJ1-4; D is possibly TRBD1 (5 bases). V lost 3 bases to trimming and J lost 8 bases, with 31 bases between them. CDR1 and CDR2 (germline): LGHDT, YNNKEL (reference sequence). The CDR3 totals 20 residues. The CDR3 loop is CASSHDTRDVLPEVAEKLFF. The CDR3 DNA sequence: TGTGCCAGCAGCCATGATACTCGGGACGTTCTCCCGGAAGTGGCAGAAAAACTGTTTTTT.

There are many counts of this clonotype. This chain uses TRBV5-1 with TRBJ1-5; D is unclear. Germline CDR1 SGHRS, CDR2 YFSETQ. V lost 4 bases, J lost 7 bases, and 15 bases lay in between. The length of the CDR3 is 14 residues. The CDR3 DNA sequence: TGCGCCAGCAGCCCCCAGAGCGGTAGCCAGCCCCAGCATTTT. This sequence encodes CASSPQSGSQPQHF.

This clonotype has a count of ten or more. The chain links TRBV12-3 or TRBV12-4 to TRBJ2-5; no clear D gene. The CDR3 contains 11 residues. The germline V and J ends were trimmed by 5 bases and 5 bases, with 6 bases remaining between them. CDR3 bases: TGTGCCAGCAGTCCCCGGGAGACCCAGTACTTC. Protein: CASSPRETQYF.

This clonotype was counted only a few times. The chain links TRBV6-5 to TRBJ1-2; the match to TRBD1 covers 7 bases. V dropped 2 bases and J dropped 8; count of bases not matched to a gene: 5. This CDR3 contains 13 residues. Germline assignment: CDR1 MNHEY and CDR2 SVGAGI. The CDR3 loop is CASSYRTGGGYTF. The CDR3 DNA reads as TGTGCCAGCAGTTACCGGACAGGCGGAGGCTACACCTTC.

The sample holds many counts of this clonotype. This chain links TRBV12-3 or TRBV12-4 with TRBJ2-1; D is undetermined. The V and J ends lost 4 bases and 4 bases respectively, with 8 bases between them. The CDR3 runs 13 residues. Here the CDR3 reads CASSSGRYNEQFF. Written as DNA, the CDR3 is TGTGCCAGCAGTTCGGGTCGATACAATGAGCAGTTCTTC.

This clonotype was counted a few times. V and J are TRBV4-3 and TRBJ2-1, with 9 bases that match TRBD2. CDR3 length: 18 residues. The V and J ends lost 0 bases and 5 bases, in that order; junction bases with no gene match: 11. The V gene's germline CDR1 is LGHNA and CDR2 YSLEER. The CDR3 spells CASSQDLIRLAANNEQFF. Written as DNA, the CDR3 is TGCGCCAGCAGCCAAGATCTAATCCGACTAGCGGCAAACAATGAGCAGTTCTTC.

This clonotype was observed many times. The chain employs TRBV5-1 and TRBJ1-1; TRBD1 is a possible D gene (6 bases). CDR3 length: 14 residues. The germline V gene has CDR1 SGHRS and CDR2 YFSETQ. The V end was cut by 5 bases, the J end by 5 bases, with 16 bases between. The CDR3: CASSWSGGQTEAFF. The CDR3 DNA reads as TGCGCCAGCAGTTGGTCCGGGGGGCAAACTGAAGCTTTCTTT.

The chain combines TRBV5-4 with TRBJ2-6; possible D gene TRBD2, 6 bases. The CDR3 runs to 17 residues. Trimming cost V 2 bases and J 0 bases, with 12 bases left between them. The germline CDR1 and CDR2 sequences are SGHNT and YYREEE (reference sequence). DNA for the CDR3: TGTGCCAGCAGCTTTAAGGCGGGGATCTCTGGGGCCAACGTCCTGACTTTC. Encoded protein: CASSFKAGISGANVLTF.

This clonotype has more than one count but fewer than ten. The chain combines TRBV24-1 with TRBJ2-7; 7 bases match TRBD2. V was clipped by 7 bases and J by 6 bases; unmatched bases: 11. This CDR3 contains 14 residues. In germline, CDR1 is KGHDR, CDR2 SFDVKD. The CDR3 nucleotides are TGTGCCACCAGCGACCCGGGACTACGGGCCGAGCAGTACTTC. Amino acid sequence: CATSDPGLRAEQYF.

This clonotype was seen ten or more times. The J gene is TRBJ2-7, the V gene TRBV7-9; 13 bases are a match to TRBD2. Germline values: CDR1 SEHNR, CDR2 FQNEAQ (reference sequence). V shed 5 bases and J 9 bases; nucleotides not matched to a gene: 19. The CDR3 contains 18 residues. The CDR3 spells CASSHRLAGGPLVVVQYF. In DNA form, the CDR3 reads TGTGCCAGCAGCCATCGACTAGCGGGAGGCCCGCTGGTAGTCGTGCAGTACTTC. The full variable domain, rest sourced from reference TRBV7-9 and TRBJ2-7, is DTGVSQNPRHKITKRGQNVTFRCDPISEHNRLYWYRQTLGQGPEFLTYFQNEAQLEKSRLLSDRFSAERPKGSFSTLEIQRTEQGDSAMYLCASSHRLAGGPLVVVQYFGPGTRLTVT.

The chain links TRBV10-3 to TRBJ2-1; 9 bases agree with TRBD2. The V gene's germline CDR1 is ENHRY and CDR2 SYGVKD. This CDR3 comprises 17 residues. The V segment lost 6 bases and the J segment 0 bases; nucleotides outside the gene matches: 9. DNA for the CDR3: TGTGCCATCAGGCCAACTAGCGGGCGGAGCTCCTACAATGAGCAGTTCTTC. This encodes CAIRPTSGRSSYNEQFF.

This clonotype was picked up many times. The gene calls are TRBV7-6 and TRBJ2-2; TRBD1 might be the D (6 bases). CDR3 length equals 15 residues. Germline V gives CDR1 SGHVS, CDR2 FNYEAQ. Trimming cost V 1 base and J 2 bases, with 8 bases left between them. This chain's CDR3 is CASSLGGHNTGELFF. CDR3 bases: TGTGCCAGCAGCTTAGGGGGACACAACACCGGGGAGCTGTTTTTT.

This clonotype turned up a few times. This sequence joins TRBV7-3 and TRBJ1-2, with D maybe TRBD1 (5 bases). Germline V gives CDR1 SGHTA, CDR2 FQGTGA. V was cut by 3 bases and J by 8 bases, with 16 bases left in between. The length of the CDR3 is 14 residues. This CDR3 reads CASSFGPGTEGYTF. Here the CDR3 DNA reads TGTGCCAGCAGCTTTGGTCCTGGGACGGAGGGCTACACCTTC. Full variable domain (missing parts from reference TRBV7-3 and TRBJ1-2): GAGVSQTPSNKVTEKGKYVELRCDPISGHTALYWYRQSLGQGPEFLIYFQGTGAADDSGLPNDRFFAVRPEGSVSTLKIQRTERGDSAVYLCASSFGPGTEGYTFGSGTRLTVV.

This clonotype was picked up a small number of times. V and J are TRBV2 and TRBJ1-5, with a tentative D call TRBD1 (5 bases). CDR1 SNHLY and CDR2 FYNNEI come from the germline V gene. The CDR3 has 14 residues. The V gene lost 6 bases and the J gene lost 2 bases, with 11 bases spanning the gap. The CDR3 reads CASRQTDGNQPQHF. The CDR3 DNA reads as TGTGCCAGCAGGCAGACAGATGGCAATCAGCCCCAGCATTTT. Filled out from reference TRBV2 and TRBJ1-5, the complete variable domain reads EPEVTQTPSHQVTQMGQEVILRCVPISNHLYFYWYRQILGQKVEFLVSFYNNEISEKSEIFDDQFSVERPDGSNFTLKIRSTKLEDSAMYFCASRQTDGNQPQHFGDGTRLSIL.

This clonotype was counted many times. J is TRBJ2-1 and V is TRBV24-1; no clear D. Germline values: CDR1 KGHDR, CDR2 SFDVKD. The V gene lost 5 bases and the J gene lost 0 bases, with 13 bases spanning the gap. There are 16 residues in the CDR3. The CDR3 DNA sequence: TGTGCCACCAGTGCTACAGTCGATGCCTCCTACAATGAGCAGTTCTTC. Translation gives CATSATVDASYNEQFF.

The chain links TRBV29-1 to TRBJ2-7, with a possible D match to TRBD1 (6 bases). The V and J ends lost 0 bases and 5 bases respectively, with 14 bases between them. This CDR3 spans 14 amino acids. CDR1 is SQVTM, CDR2 ANQGSEA, per germline. The CDR3 sequence: CSVEEAGAVHEQYF. The CDR3 nucleotides read TGCAGCGTTGAAGAGGCAGGGGCAGTCCACGAGCAGTACTTC.

This clonotype was observed at least ten times. V is TRBV4-2 and J is TRBJ2-6; D is unresolved. CDR1 and CDR2 (germline): LGHNA, YNFKEQ. The CDR3 totals 16 residues. Trimming cost V 0 bases and J 0 bases, with 6 bases left between them. This chain's CDR3 is CASSQDLGSGANVLTF. DNA for the CDR3: TGTGCCAGCAGCCAAGATCTCGGCTCTGGGGCCAACGTCCTGACTTTC.

This clonotype occurred a few times. This chain's CDR3 is CASSFRAGTEAFF. Here the CDR3 DNA reads TGTGCCAGCAGTTTTAGGGCCGGGACTGAAGCTTTCTTT. The rearrangement links TRBV12-3 or TRBV12-4 to TRBJ1-1; D gene ambiguous. The V and J ends lost 3 bases and 5 bases respectively, with 10 bases between them. The CDR3 is 13 amino acids.